Below, 21 T cell receptor beta chains from the same sample are listed, as sequenced in a study of shared clonotypes between healthy human individuals. Sequencing was performed with immunoSEQ multiplex PCR; in TCRdb, only in-frame clones are kept and a portion is missing. Of millions of clones listed, roughly 94% were seen once; the top ten hold 0.1% to 0.15%. Sequenced input: naive CD4+ T cells sorted from blood. The subset here: CD45RA+ positively selected. These receptors were obtained from a man younger than 35 in good health.

V usage is TRBV6-5 and J usage is TRBJ1-2; TRBD1 matches 10 bases. J was trimmed by 8 bases and V by 6 bases; bases with no gene match: 6. Germline values: CDR1 MNHEY, CDR2 SVGAGI. This CDR3 region has 13 residues. The CDR3 loop reads CASRLGTGEGYTF. CDR3 nucleotide sequence: TGTGCCAGCAGACTCGGGACAGGGGAAGGCTACACCTTC.

In its sample, this clone was seen once. V usage is TRBV10-3 and J usage is TRBJ2-5, with no clear D. The CDR3 length is 13 residues. Deletions cut 4 bases from V and 5 bases from J, with 11 bases between. CDR1 is ENHRY and CDR2 is SYGVKD in the germline V gene. CDR3 sequence: CAISGFRVETQYF. In DNA, the CDR3 is TGTGCCATCAGTGGTTTTAGGGTGGAGACCCAGTACTTC.

J is TRBJ1-1 and V is TRBV27; a weak D match, TRBD1 (5 bases). The ends were cut back, 4 bases at V and 5 bases at J, with 17 bases in the middle. Germline loops: CDR1 MNHEY, CDR2 SMNVEV (reference sequence). CDR3 length: 15 residues. The CDR3 loop is CASSSRPPGNTEAFF. The CDR3 DNA follows: TGTGCCAGCAGTTCCCGTCCTCCAGGGAATACTGAAGCTTTCTTT.

V gene TRBV28 combines with J gene TRBJ2-1, with unresolved D. The germline CDR1 and CDR2 sequences are MDHEN and SYDVKM. This CDR3 comprises 12 residues. V was cut by 3 bases and J by 10 bases, with 10 bases left in between. CDR3 loop: CASSFGSREQFF. As DNA, the CDR3 is TGTGCCAGCAGTTTTGGGTCCAGGGAGCAGTTCTTC.

About this clone: At the DNA level, this CDR3 is encoded by other sequences in the same sample as well. The chain carries TRBV5-1 and TRBJ1-5; a weak D match, TRBD1 (6 bases). Germline-derived CDR1 and CDR2 are SGHRS and YFSETQ. Trimming left V 2 bases short and J 2 bases short, with 11 bases between. CDR3 size: 15 residues. DNA of the CDR3: TGCGCCAGCAGCTTAGAGGGGGTCGGCAATCAGCCCCAGCATTTT. Translating gives CASSLEGVGNQPQHF.

This clone was detected once. The V and J genes are TRBV5-5 and TRBJ1-4; D remains ambiguous. This CDR3 region has 15 residues. Trimming removed 1 base at V and 0 bases at J, with 7 bases between. The germline CDR1 and CDR2 sequences are SGHKS and YYEKEE (reference sequence). The CDR3 is CASSLLRATNEKLFF. The CDR3 coding sequence is TGTGCCAGCAGCTTGTTAAGGGCAACTAATGAAAAACTGTTTTTT.

In its sample, this clone was seen once. The gene calls are TRBV5-1 and TRBJ2-7, with D possibly being TRBD2 (6 bases). The germline V and J ends were trimmed by 3 bases and 3 bases, with 13 bases remaining between them. The CDR3 has 14 residues. Germline-derived CDR1 and CDR2 are SGHRS and YFSETQ. CDR3 DNA: TGCGCCAGCAGCTCTGAGGGGACTGGCTACGAGCAGTACTTC. Amino acids: CASSSEGTGYEQYF. The full variable domain, rest sourced from reference TRBV5-1 and TRBJ2-7, is KAGVTQTPRYLIKTRGQQVTLSCSPISGHRSVSWYQQTPGQGLQFLFEYFSETQRNKGNFPGRFSGRQFSNSRSEMNVSTLELGDSALYLCASSSEGTGYEQYFGPGTRLTVT.

The rearrangement uses TRBV19 and TRBJ1-4; the D gene is possibly TRBD1 (6 bases). The CDR3 runs 14 residues. Germline V gene lookup returns CDR1 LNHDA and CDR2 SQIVND (reference sequence). V was pared by 3 bases and J by 3 bases, with 8 bases between. CDR3 region: CASSIRTANEKLFF. DNA of the CDR3: TGTGCCAGTAGTATTCGGACAGCTAATGAAAAACTGTTTTTT. The full variable domain, its missing parts supplied by reference TRBV19 and TRBJ1-4, is DGGITQSPKYLFRKEGQNVTLSCEQNLNHDAMYWYRQDPGQGLRLIYYSQIVNDFQKGDIAEGYSVSREKKESFPLTVTSAQKNPTAFYLCASSIRTANEKLFFGSGTQLSVL.

The chain employs TRBV7-6 and TRBJ2-7; D is possibly TRBD1 or TRBD2 (6 bases each). With 4 bases removed from V and 4 bases from J, the gap between germline ends came to 20 bases. This CDR3 has 16 amino acids. The V gene's germline CDR1 is SGHVS and CDR2 FNYEAQ. CDR3 residues: CASSSLGGNIAYEQYF. The CDR3 DNA is TGTGCCAGCAGCTCCCTCGGGGGCAACATAGCGTACGAGCAGTACTTC.

The chain has TRBV21-1 and TRBJ2-7. TRBV21-1 has pseudogene status. This CDR3 is 15 amino acids long. The CDR3 region has the DNA TGTGCCAGCAGCTACGACCTCAAGAGCTCCTACGAGCAGTACTTC. Translation: CASSYDLKSSYEQYF.

A note on this clone: Other DNA sequences in this sample translate to the same CDR3. The chain recombines TRBV10-3 with TRBJ2-3; 7 positions match TRBD2. Trimming at V came to 7 bases and at J to 0 bases, leaving 1 base not matched to a gene. The CDR3 loop spans 13 amino acids. Germline V gene data show CDR1 as ENHRY and CDR2 as SYGVKD. CDR3 in amino acids: CAITGGSTDTQYF. CDR3 DNA sequence: TGTGCCATCACGGGGGGTAGCACAGATACGCAGTATTTT.

V is TRBV5-4 and J is TRBJ2-1; 8 positions match TRBD1. Germline V gives CDR1 SGHNT, CDR2 YYREEE (reference sequence). Germline trimming cut 4 bases from V and 7 bases from J; bases unmatched to any gene: 4. CDR3 length: 13 amino acids. The CDR3 sequence is CASSATGGNEQFF. DNA of the CDR3: TGTGCCAGCAGCGCCACAGGGGGTAATGAGCAGTTCTTC.

V and J are TRBV5-5 and TRBJ2-7; D uncertain. The V gene lost 4 bases and the J gene lost 0 bases, with 14 bases spanning the gap. The V gene's germline CDR1 is SGHKS and CDR2 YYEKEE (reference sequence). The CDR3 loop spans 15 amino acids. The CDR3 DNA sequence: TGTGCCAGCAGCCTGGCAGGAACCAGCTCCTACGAGCAGTACTTC. Its translation is CASSLAGTSSYEQYF.

The chain couples TRBV11-2 to TRBJ2-6, with D possibly matching TRBD2 (6 bases). Germline V gives CDR1 SGHAT, CDR2 FQNNGV. The CDR3 totals 15 residues. V gave up 0 bases and J gave up 9 bases, with 12 bases separating them. The CDR3 DNA reads TGTGCCAGCAGCTTAGAGGGGAGGAAGGACAACGTCCTGACTTTC. It yields the protein CASSLEGRKDNVLTF.

A word on this clone: Additional DNA sequences in this sample encode the identical CDR3. The gene calls are TRBV6-1 and TRBJ1-1, with D hard to call. CDR1 is MNHNS, CDR2 SASEGT, per germline. The V end lost 3 bases, the J end lost 1 base, and 6 bases lay between the germline ends. The CDR3 has 13 amino acids. Here the CDR3 reads CASSELGNTEAFF. The CDR3 DNA follows: TGTGCCAGCAGTGAGCTGGGGAACACTGAAGCTTTCTTT.

The gene calls are TRBV5-1 and TRBJ1-4; D gene uncertain. Deletions cut 2 bases from V and 1 base from J, with 18 bases between. Germline-derived CDR1 and CDR2 are SGHRS and YFSETQ. CDR3 size: 18 residues. CDR3 sequence reads: CASSLRPPPTLTNEKLFF. CDR3 sequence (DNA): TGCGCCAGCAGCTTAAGACCGCCACCGACTCTAACTAATGAAAAACTGTTTTTT. Variable domain in full (rest from reference TRBV5-1 and TRBJ1-4): KAGVTQTPRYLIKTRGQQVTLSCSPISGHRSVSWYQQTPGQGLQFLFEYFSETQRNKGNFPGRFSGRQFSNSRSEMNVSTLELGDSALYLCASSLRPPPTLTNEKLFFGSGTQLSVL.

This clone came up once. The V and J genes are TRBV4-1 and TRBJ2-5, with 12 bases that match TRBD2. The germline V gene has CDR1 MGHRA and CDR2 YSYEKL. The junction had 12 bases not matched to a gene; V was cut back by 0 bases and J by 4 bases. The CDR3 covers 19 residues. The CDR3 bases are TGCGCCAGCAGCCAAGAATCCAGTAGTGGACTAGCGGGGTCAGAGACCCAGTACTTC. Translation gives CASSQESSSGLAGSETQYF.

The rearrangement joins TRBV19 to TRBJ1-2, with unresolved D. The V gene lost 0 bases and the J gene lost 6 bases, with 8 bases spanning the gap. CDR1 and CDR2 (germline): LNHDA, SQIVND (reference sequence). The CDR3 is made up of 13 amino acids. DNA for the CDR3: TGTGCCAGTAGTATAGACGCGGGTAATGGCTACACCTTC. Translated, it gives CASSIDAGNGYTF.

The chain joins TRBV19 to TRBJ1-2, with 8 bases identical to TRBD1. Per germline, CDR1 LNHDA and CDR2 SQIVND (reference sequence). The V gene end was trimmed by 10 bases and the J gene end by 2 bases; junction bases not matched to a gene: 9. The CDR3 has 14 residues. The DNA of the CDR3 is TGTGCCACAACATCGGACAGGGCCAACTATGGCTACACCTTC. It yields the protein CATTSDRANYGYTF.

The chain couples TRBV7-2 to TRBJ2-5, with D possibly being TRBD2 (6 bases). The germline V gene has CDR1 SGHTA and CDR2 FQGNSA. With 3 bases removed from V and 5 bases from J, the gap between germline ends came to 13 bases. This CDR3 has 14 residues. The CDR3 spells CASSLHGSGETQYF. CDR3 in DNA: TGTGCCAGCAGCTTGCACGGGAGTGGGGAGACCCAGTACTTC.

This clone showed up just once. The CDR3: CAISESGGSNSGQPQHF. In DNA, the CDR3 is TGTGCCATCAGTGAGTCGGGAGGTTCTAACTCGGGTCAGCCCCAGCATTTT. The J gene is TRBJ1-5, the V gene TRBV10-3; D is uncertain. The ends were cut back, 0 bases at V and 6 bases at J, with 18 bases in the middle. This CDR3 has 17 residues. Germline V gives CDR1 ENHRY, CDR2 SYGVKD.